This TCR beta chain was recorded in a study of CD8+CD57+ T cells in acquired aplastic anemia. The CDR3 has 12 residues. The germline gives CDR1 SNHLY, CDR2 FYNNEI. The V end lost 5 bases, the J end lost 5 bases, and 10 bases lay between the germline ends. Whoever was chosen for sequencing had shown CD8+CD57+ cell expansion by flow cytometry. Genomic DNA, the template, was used for profiling of the TCR beta VDJ and CDR3. TCRdb fed the reads into MiXCR, producing one record per CDR3 protein. This table has over 150,000 distinct CDR3 sequences, roughly half appearing once. The TCR comes from a human donor with aplastic anemia. The J gene is TRBJ2-7, the V gene TRBV2; D perhaps matches TRBD1 (6 bases). The sequencing sample was made of sorted CD4+, CD8+, or CD8+CD57+ T cells (not recorded which) from PBMCs. The CDR3 nucleotides read TGTGCCAGCAGTATACAGGGCGACGAGCAGTACTTC. It encodes CASSIQGDEQYF.